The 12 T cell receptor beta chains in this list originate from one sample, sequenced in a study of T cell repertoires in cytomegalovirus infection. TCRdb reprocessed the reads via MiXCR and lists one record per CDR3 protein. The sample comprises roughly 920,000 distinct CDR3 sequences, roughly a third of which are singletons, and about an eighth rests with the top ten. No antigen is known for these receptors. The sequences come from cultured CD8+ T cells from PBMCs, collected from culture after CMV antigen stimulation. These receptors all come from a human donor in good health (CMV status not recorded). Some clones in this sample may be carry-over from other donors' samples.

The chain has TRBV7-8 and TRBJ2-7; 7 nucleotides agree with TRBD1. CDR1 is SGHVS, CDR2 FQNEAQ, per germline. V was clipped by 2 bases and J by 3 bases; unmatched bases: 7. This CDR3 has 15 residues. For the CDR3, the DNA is TGTGCCAGCAGCTTAAAGGGGGCCCGACACTACGAGCAGTACGTC. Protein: CASSLKGARHYEQYV.

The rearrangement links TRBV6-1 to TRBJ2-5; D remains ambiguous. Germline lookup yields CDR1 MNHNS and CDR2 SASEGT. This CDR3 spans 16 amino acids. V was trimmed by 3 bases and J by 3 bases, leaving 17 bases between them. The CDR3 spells CASSEPSTSPKETQYF. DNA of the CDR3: TGTGCCAGCAGTGAGCCCTCAACCAGCCCCAAAGAGACCCAGTACTTC.

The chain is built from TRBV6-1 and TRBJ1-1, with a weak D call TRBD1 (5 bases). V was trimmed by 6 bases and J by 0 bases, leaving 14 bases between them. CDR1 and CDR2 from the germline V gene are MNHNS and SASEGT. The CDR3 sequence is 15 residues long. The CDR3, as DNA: TGTGCCAGCAGCTATTCCTCGACAGTGAACACTGAAGCTTTCTTT. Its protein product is CASSYSSTVNTEAFF.

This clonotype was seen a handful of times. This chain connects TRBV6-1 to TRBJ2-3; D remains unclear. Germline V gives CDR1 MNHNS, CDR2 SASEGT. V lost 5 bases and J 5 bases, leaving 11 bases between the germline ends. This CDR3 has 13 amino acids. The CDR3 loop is CASSYGPGDTQYF. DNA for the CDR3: TGTGCCAGCAGTTACGGACCGGGAGATACGCAGTATTTT.

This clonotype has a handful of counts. The chain's CDR3 is CASSYFGLAHNEQFF. As DNA, the CDR3 is TGTGCCAGCAGTTACTTTGGACTAGCGCACAATGAGCAGTTCTTC. This chain links TRBV6-5 with TRBJ2-1, with TRBD2 identical over 9 bases. The CDR3 has 15 amino acids. Germline lookup yields CDR1 MNHEY and CDR2 SVGAGI. Unmatched junction bases numbered 3, after V lost 1 base and J lost 5 bases.

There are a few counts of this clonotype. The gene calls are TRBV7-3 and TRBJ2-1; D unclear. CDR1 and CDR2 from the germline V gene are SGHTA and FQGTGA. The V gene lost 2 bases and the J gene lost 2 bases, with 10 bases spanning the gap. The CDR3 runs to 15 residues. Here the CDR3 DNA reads TGTGCCAGCAGCTTATATAAGGGCACCTACAATGAGCAGTTCTTC. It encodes CASSLYKGTYNEQFF.

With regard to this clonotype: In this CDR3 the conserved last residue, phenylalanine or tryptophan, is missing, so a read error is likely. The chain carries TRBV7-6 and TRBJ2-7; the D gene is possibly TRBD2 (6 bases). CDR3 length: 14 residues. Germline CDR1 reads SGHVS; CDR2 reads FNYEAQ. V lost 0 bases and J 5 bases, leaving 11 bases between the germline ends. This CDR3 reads CASSLAAEGNEQYY. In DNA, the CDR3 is TGTGCCAGCAGCTTAGCGGCGGAGGGGAACGAGCAGTACTAC.

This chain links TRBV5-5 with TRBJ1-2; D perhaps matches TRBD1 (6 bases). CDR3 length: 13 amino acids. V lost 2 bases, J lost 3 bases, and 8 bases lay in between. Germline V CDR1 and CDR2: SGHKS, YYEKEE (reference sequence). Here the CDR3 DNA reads TGTGCCAGCAGCTTCCCAGGGGACTATGGCTACACCTTC. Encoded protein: CASSFPGDYGYTF.

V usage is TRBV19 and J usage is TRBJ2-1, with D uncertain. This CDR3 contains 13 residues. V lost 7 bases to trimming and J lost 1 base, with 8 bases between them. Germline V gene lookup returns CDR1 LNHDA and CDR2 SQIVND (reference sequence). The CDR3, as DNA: TGTGCCAGTAACACGGGTTCCTACAATGAGCAGTTCTTC. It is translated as CASNTGSYNEQFF.

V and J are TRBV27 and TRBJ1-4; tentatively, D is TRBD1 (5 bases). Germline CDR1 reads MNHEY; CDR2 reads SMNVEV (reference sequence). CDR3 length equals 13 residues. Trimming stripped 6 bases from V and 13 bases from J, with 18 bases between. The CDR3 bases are TGTGCCAGCAGATTGGGCCAGGGTCAGGGACTGTTTTTT. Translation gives CASRLGQGQGLFF.

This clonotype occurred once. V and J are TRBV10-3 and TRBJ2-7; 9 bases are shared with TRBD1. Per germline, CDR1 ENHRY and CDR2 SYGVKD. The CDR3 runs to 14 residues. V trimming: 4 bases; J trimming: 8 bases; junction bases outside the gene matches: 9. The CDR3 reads CAISVGDREYKQYF. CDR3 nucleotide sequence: TGTGCCATCAGTGTAGGGGACAGGGAGTACAAGCAGTACTTC.

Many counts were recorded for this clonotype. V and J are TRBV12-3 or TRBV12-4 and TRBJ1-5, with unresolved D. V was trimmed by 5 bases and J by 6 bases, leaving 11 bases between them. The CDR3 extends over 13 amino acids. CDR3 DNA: TGTGCCAGCAGTCCGCCGGGAGGTCAGCCCCAGCATTTT. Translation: CASSPPGGQPQHF.